The 27 T cell receptor beta chains given below trace back to one sample, sequenced in a study of OX40 agonist ivuxolimab in advanced cancers. This table comes from immunoSEQ multiplex PCR, and its TCRdb copy is limited to in-frame clones, with some not included. The table records around 33,000 clones, roughly 87% of them present only once. Sequencing used CD4+ or CD8+ T cells sorted from blood, obtained in a trial of the OX40 agonist ivuxolimab. The receptors were sampled from an adult with an advanced solid tumor such as melanoma, head and neck, liver or kidney cancer.

The genes are TRBV25-1 and TRBJ2-5; D may be TRBD2 (5 bases). V was clipped by 3 bases and J by 1 base, with 15 bases between them. The CDR3 consists of 16 residues. CDR1 and CDR2 (germline): MGHDK, SYGVNS. The CDR3 DNA follows: TGTGCCAGCAGTGACTCCGGTCGGGGTGTCCAAGAGACCCAGTACTTC. Residues: CASSDSGRGVQETQYF. The whole variable domain, filled in from reference TRBV25-1 and TRBJ2-5, reads EADIYQTPRYLVIGTGKKITLECSQTMGHDKMYWYQQDPGMELHLIHYSYGVNSTEKGDLSSESTVSRIRTEHFPLTLESARPSHTSQYLCASSDSGRGVQETQYFGPGTRLLVL.

The chain combines TRBV5-1 with TRBJ2-1, with 12 bases fitting TRBD2. V lost 4 bases, J lost 7 bases, and 9 bases stayed unmatched. CDR3 length: 16 residues. Germline lookup yields CDR1 SGHRS and CDR2 YFSETQ. CDR3 in DNA: TGCGCCAGCAGCGGTCGGACTAGCGGGGCCGGGAATGAGCAGTTCTTC. It yields the protein CASSGRTSGAGNEQFF. Full variable domain (outside the CDR3, taken from reference TRBV5-1 and TRBJ2-1): KAGVTQTPRYLIKTRGQQVTLSCSPISGHRSVSWYQQTPGQGLQFLFEYFSETQRNKGNFPGRFSGRQFSNSRSEMNVSTLELGDSALYLCASSGRTSGAGNEQFFGPGTRLTVL.

This clone was detected only once. The chain employs TRBV25-1 and TRBJ2-4, with D possibly being TRBD1 or TRBD2 (5 bases each). The CDR3 extends over 12 amino acids. V was clipped by 6 bases and J by 8 bases, with 11 bases between them. Germline V gene lookup returns CDR1 MGHDK and CDR2 SYGVNS. CDR3 residues: CASSSVGDIQYF. DNA for the CDR3: TGTGCCAGCAGCAGCGTGGGGGACATTCAGTACTTC.

The chain has TRBV5-6 and TRBJ2-5; no definite D call. V gave up 2 bases and J gave up 2 bases, with 22 bases separating them. Germline lookup yields CDR1 SGHDT and CDR2 YYEEEE. The CDR3 has 18 amino acids. The CDR3 DNA follows: TGTGCCAGCAGCTTTAGACGAAACGTCGGTTACCCTCAAGAGACCCAGTACTTC. Protein: CASSFRRNVGYPQETQYF.

The chain employs TRBV5-1 and TRBJ2-2, with 9 bases aligning to TRBD1. This CDR3 region has 14 residues. CDR1 is SGHRS, CDR2 YFSETQ, per germline. The ends lost 2 bases at V and 6 bases at J; junction bases unmatched: 2. CDR3: CASSFTGGSGELFF. CDR3 nucleotides: TGCGCCAGCAGCTTTACAGGGGGCTCCGGGGAGCTGTTTTTT.

This chain connects TRBV7-2 to TRBJ2-1; D tentatively fits TRBD1 or TRBD2 (5 bases each). Germline CDR1 SGHTA, CDR2 FQGNSA. V lost 1 base, J lost 4 bases, and 11 bases lay in between. The CDR3 loop spans 15 amino acids. CDR3 sequence reads: CASSLGDPRYNEQFF. As DNA, the CDR3 is TGTGCCAGCAGCTTAGGGGACCCACGTTACAATGAGCAGTTCTTC.

The V gene is TRBV25-1, the J gene TRBJ2-3, with TRBD1 matching over 9 bases. Germline V lookup: CDR1 MGHDK, CDR2 SYGVNS. The CDR3 totals 14 residues. The J segment lost 4 bases and the V segment lost 11 bases, leaving 10 bases of the junction unmatched. CDR3 coding DNA: TGTGCCGTAACGAGAGGGACAGGGTCAGATACGCAGTATTTT. Its translation: CAVTRGTGSDTQYF.

This chain uses TRBV9 with TRBJ2-7; 7 positions agree with TRBD1. V lost 3 bases, J lost 4 bases, and 4 bases stayed unmatched. The length of the CDR3 is 13 residues. The germline V gene encodes CDR1 SGDLS and CDR2 YYNGEE. The CDR3 loop is CASSEQGRYEQYF. CDR3 coding DNA: TGTGCCAGCAGCGAACAGGGGCGGTACGAGCAGTACTTC.

The rearrangement uses TRBV5-6 and TRBJ2-2; 9 positions match TRBD1. Unmatched junction bases numbered 0, after V lost 0 bases and J lost 3 bases. CDR1 SGHDT and CDR2 YYEEEE come from the germline V gene. CDR3 length: 15 residues. DNA for the CDR3: TGTGCCAGCAGCTTGGGGGACAGGGACACCGGGGAGCTGTTTTTT. Its translation: CASSLGDRDTGELFF. The full variable domain, its missing parts supplied by reference TRBV5-6 and TRBJ2-2, is DAGVTQSPTHLIKTRGQQVTLRCSPKSGHDTVSWYQQALGQGPQFIFQYYEEEERQRGNFPDRFSGHQFPNYSSELNVNALLLGDSALYLCASSLGDRDTGELFFGEGSRLTVL.

A single count supports this clone. This chain links TRBV28 with TRBJ2-1; D is undetermined. The CDR3 is 12 amino acids. The germline CDR1 and CDR2 sequences are MDHEN and SYDVKM. Trimming stripped 4 bases from V and 7 bases from J, with 8 bases between. The CDR3 loop is CASSWSANEQFF. CDR3 in DNA: TGTGCCAGCAGTTGGAGCGCAAATGAGCAGTTCTTC.

A single count supports this clone. The V gene is TRBV5-6, the J gene TRBJ2-7; the match to TRBD1 covers 9 bases. Germline V CDR1 and CDR2: SGHDT, YYEEEE. V lost 3 bases, J lost 4 bases, and 8 bases stayed unmatched. CDR3 size: 15 residues. CDR3: CASSSTSGTGYEQYF. CDR3 in DNA: TGTGCCAGCAGCTCGACATCCGGGACAGGGTACGAGCAGTACTTC. Complete variable domain (other parts from reference TRBV5-6 and TRBJ2-7): DAGVTQSPTHLIKTRGQQVTLRCSPKSGHDTVSWYQQALGQGPQFIFQYYEEEERQRGNFPDRFSGHQFPNYSSELNVNALLLGDSALYLCASSSTSGTGYEQYFGPGTRLTVT.

The V call is TRBV6-1, the J call TRBJ1-6; TRBD1 is a possible D gene (5 bases). Trimming pared 7 bases from V and 13 bases from J, leaving 20 bases between. This CDR3 is built from 14 residues. Germline CDR1 and CDR2: MNHNS and SASEGT. The CDR3 spells CASIKQALNGPLHF. The CDR3 DNA reads TGTGCCAGCATAAAACAGGCCCTAAATGGTCCCCTCCACTTT.

V is TRBV6-5 and J is TRBJ2-1; D is ambiguous. Germline V gives CDR1 MNHEY, CDR2 SVGAGI. CDR3 size: 15 residues. Trimming cost V 0 bases and J 4 bases, with 10 bases left between them. The CDR3 spells CASSYSWAPYNEQFF. The CDR3 DNA reads TGTGCCAGCAGTTACTCTTGGGCGCCTTACAATGAGCAGTTCTTC.

This chain uses TRBV11-2 with TRBJ2-7; D remains unclear. V lost 2 bases and J lost 0, with 11 bases in between. CDR1 and CDR2 from the germline V gene are SGHAT and FQNNGV. The CDR3 spans 15 residues. CDR3 residues: CASSLRRRLSYEQYF. CDR3 nucleotides: TGTGCCAGCAGCTTAAGACGGCGGCTCTCCTACGAGCAGTACTTC.

The CDR3 here is CASSLDRGFTGELFF. DNA of the CDR3: TGCGCCAGCAGCTTGGACAGGGGATTCACCGGGGAGCTGTTTTTT. V and J are TRBV5-1 and TRBJ2-2; 7 nucleotides agree with TRBD1. CDR3 size: 15 residues. The trim removed 0 bases at V and 4 bases at J, leaving 3 bases unmatched. The V gene's germline CDR1 is SGHRS and CDR2 YFSETQ.

The chain employs TRBV7-8 and TRBJ2-7; D unresolved. The germline CDR1 and CDR2 sequences are SGHVS and FQNEAQ. The CDR3 covers 13 residues. Trimming left V 1 base short and J 7 bases short, with 11 bases between. The CDR3 coding sequence is TGTGCCAGCAGCTTAGACCCCGGGCAAGAGCAGTACTTC. Its protein product is CASSLDPGQEQYF.

The chain carries TRBV7-2 and TRBJ1-1; no clear D. Trimming took off 7 bases at V and 1 base at J, with 10 bases between the two ends. The CDR3 runs to 13 residues. The germline CDR1 and CDR2 sequences are SGHTA and FQGNSA. CDR3 in amino acids: CASTPQENTEAFF. CDR3 in DNA: TGTGCCAGCACCCCACAAGAGAACACTGAAGCTTTCTTT.

This chain joins TRBV5-4 and TRBJ2-1; 7 positions match TRBD2. V dropped 4 bases and J dropped 0; count of bases not matched to a gene: 13. CDR1 and CDR2 from the germline V gene are SGHNT and YYREEE (reference sequence). There are 18 residues in the CDR3. The CDR3: CASSPYLGLPRSYNEQFF. The CDR3 region has the DNA TGTGCCAGCAGCCCTTATTTGGGACTACCTCGCTCCTACAATGAGCAGTTCTTC.

This rearrangement joins TRBV11-3 to TRBJ2-2, with D uncertain. V was pared by 4 bases and J by 0 bases, with 0 bases between. This CDR3 has 12 amino acids. CDR1 and CDR2 (germline): SGHNT, YENEEA. CDR3 DNA sequence: TGTGCCAGCAGCTCGAACACCGGGGAGCTGTTTTTT. This codes for CASSSNTGELFF. Combining the CDR3 with reference TRBV11-3 and TRBJ2-2 gives the whole variable domain EAGVVQSPRYKIIEKKQPVAFWCNPISGHNTLYWYLQNLGQGPELLIRYENEEAVDDSQLPKDRFSAERLKGVDSTLKIQPAELGDSAVYLCASSSNTGELFFGEGSRLTVL.

The rearrangement joins TRBV5-1 to TRBJ1-1; D is possibly TRBD1 (5 bases). Germline CDR1 is SGHRS and CDR2 is YFSETQ. V dropped 5 bases and J dropped 3 bases, with 11 bases sitting between them. CDR3 length equals 13 residues. CDR3 in amino acids: CASRNWGDTEAFF. The CDR3 DNA reads TGCGCCAGCAGGAACTGGGGGGACACTGAAGCTTTCTTT.

The rearrangement joins TRBV6-6 to TRBJ2-2, with 8 bases identical to TRBD2. The CDR3 extends over 15 amino acids. Germline V gives CDR1 MNHNY, CDR2 SVGAGI (reference sequence). V lost 10 bases to trimming and J lost 0 bases; unmatched junction nucleotides: 7. CDR3: CATAPGLANTGELFF. The CDR3 DNA sequence: TGTGCCACCGCTCCGGGACTAGCGAACACCGGGGAGCTGTTTTTT.

V is TRBV5-1 and J is TRBJ1-6; TRBD1 aligns across 10 bases. The CDR3 sequence is 17 residues long. The J segment lost 7 bases and the V segment lost 1 base, leaving 8 bases of the junction unmatched. Germline loops: CDR1 SGHRS, CDR2 YFSETQ. The CDR3 sequence is CASSLSGGTGENSPLHF. The CDR3 region has the DNA TGCGCCAGCAGCTTGAGCGGTGGGACAGGGGAAAATTCACCCCTCCACTTT. Complete variable domain (other parts from reference TRBV5-1 and TRBJ1-6): KAGVTQTPRYLIKTRGQQVTLSCSPISGHRSVSWYQQTPGQGLQFLFEYFSETQRNKGNFPGRFSGRQFSNSRSEMNVSTLELGDSALYLCASSLSGGTGENSPLHFGNGTRLTVT.

This sequence joins TRBV9 and TRBJ1-3; no clear D gene. Trimming took 4 bases from V and 9 from J, leaving 11 bases between them. This CDR3 contains 12 residues. Germline V CDR1 and CDR2: SGDLS, YYNGEE. The CDR3 region is CASSTQGGTIYF. The CDR3 DNA follows: TGTGCCAGCAGCACCCAAGGTGGCACCATATATTTT. Based on the CDR3 plus reference TRBV9 and TRBJ1-3, the full variable domain is DSGVTQTPKHLITATGQRVTLRCSPRSGDLSVYWYQQSLDQGLQFLIQYYNGEERAKGNILERFSAQQFPDLHSELNLSSLELGDSALYFCASSTQGGTIYFGEGSWLTVV.

The CDR3 DNA follows: TGTGCTAGTGGTTTGGGACAGGCAGGCACAGATACGCAGTATTTT. Protein: CASGLGQAGTDTQYF. This sequence joins TRBV12-5 and TRBJ2-3; a weak D match, TRBD1 (6 bases). This CDR3 has 15 residues. The germline gives CDR1 LGHNT, CDR2 FRNRAP. Deletions cut 1 base from V and 1 base from J, with 9 bases between. The entire variable domain, with the rest obtained from reference TRBV12-5 and TRBJ2-3, is as follows: DARVTQTPRHKVTEMGQEVTMRCQPILGHNTVFWYRQTMMQGLELLAYFRNRAPLDDSGMPKDRFSAEMPDATLATLKIQPSEPRDSAVYFCASGLGQAGTDTQYFGPGTRLTVL.

The CDR3 DNA reads as TGTGCCAGCTCAATCTCAAACCCAGGGAGTTCCTACGAGCAGTACTTC. Translating it yields CASSISNPGSSYEQYF. The V call is TRBV18, the J call TRBJ2-7; D possibly uses TRBD1 or TRBD2 (5 bases each). V gave up 5 bases and J gave up 1 base, with 18 bases separating them. Germline values: CDR1 KGHSH, CDR2 LQKENI. The CDR3 totals 16 residues.

The rearrangement links TRBV7-2 to TRBJ2-3; 13 nucleotides line up with TRBD2. Trimming cost V 6 bases and J 4 bases; bases outside gene matches: 7. The length of the CDR3 is 16 residues. Germline CDR1 and CDR2: SGHTA and FQGNSA. The CDR3 sequence: CASRSGLAGAADTQYF. As DNA, the CDR3 is TGTGCCAGCAGGTCCGGACTAGCGGGAGCCGCAGATACGCAGTATTTT.

The J gene is TRBJ2-1, the V gene TRBV11-2; 7 bases align to TRBD2. In germline, CDR1 is SGHAT, CDR2 FQNNGV. The CDR3 extends over 15 amino acids. After removal of 5 bases from V and 6 bases from J, the junction contained 10 bases not matched to a gene. The CDR3: CASSQERERGNEQFF. The CDR3, as DNA: TGTGCCAGCAGCCAAGAGCGGGAACGGGGCAATGAGCAGTTCTTC.